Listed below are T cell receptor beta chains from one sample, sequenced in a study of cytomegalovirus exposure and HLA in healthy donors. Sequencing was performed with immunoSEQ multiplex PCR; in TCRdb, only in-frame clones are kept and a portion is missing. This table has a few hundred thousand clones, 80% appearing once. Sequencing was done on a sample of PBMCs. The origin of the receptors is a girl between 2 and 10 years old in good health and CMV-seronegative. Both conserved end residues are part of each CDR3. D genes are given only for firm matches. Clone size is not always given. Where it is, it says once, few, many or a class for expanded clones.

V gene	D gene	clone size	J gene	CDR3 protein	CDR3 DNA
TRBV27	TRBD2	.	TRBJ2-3	CASSLSAAGFSTDTQYF	TGTGCCAGCAGTTTATCAGCAGCGGGGTTCAGCACAGATACGCAGTATTTT
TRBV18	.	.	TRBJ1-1	CASSGQGHQAFF	TGTGCCAGCTCAGGTCAGGGGCATCAAGCTTTCTTT
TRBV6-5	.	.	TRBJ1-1	CASSEGVNTEAFF	TGTGCCAGCAGTGAGGGGGTGAACACTGAAGCTTTCTTT
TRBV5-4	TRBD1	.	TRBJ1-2	CAGSWDRDYGYTF	TGTGCCGGCAGCTGGGACAGGGACTATGGCTACACCTTC
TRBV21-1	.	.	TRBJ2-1	CASSKMLLAGEVSGDEQFF	TGTGCCAGCAGCAAGATGCTACTAGCGGGAGAAGTGTCCGGTGATGAGCAGTTCTTC
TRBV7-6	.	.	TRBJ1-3	CASSPGYTDTIYF	TGTGCCAGCAGCCCAGGATACACGGACACCATATATTTT
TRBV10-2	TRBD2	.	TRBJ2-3	CASSGPVSKAGLTDTQYF	TGCGCCAGCAGTGGGCCGGTCTCGAAAGCGGGACTCACAGATACGCAGTATTTT
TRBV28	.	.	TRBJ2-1	CASLGLPLSNEQFF	TGTGCCAGCTTGGGACTCCCCCTATCCAATGAGCAGTTCTTC
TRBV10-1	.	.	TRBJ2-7	CARAMTGHPYEQYF	TGCGCCAGGGCTATGACGGGACACCCCTACGAGCAGTACTTC
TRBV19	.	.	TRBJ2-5	CASSTWSRETQYF	TGTGCCAGTAGTACCTGGTCGAGGGAGACCCAGTACTTC
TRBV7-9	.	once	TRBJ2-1	CASSPTPGLYNEQFF	TGTGCCAGCAGCCCCACTCCGGGACTTTACAATGAGCAGTTCTTC
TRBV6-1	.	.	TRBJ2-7	CASSEQGYEQYF	TGTGCCAGCAGTGAACAGGGCTACGAGCAGTACTTC
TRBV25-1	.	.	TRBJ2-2	CASSVGPNTGELFF	TGTGCCAGCAGTGTGGGGCCGAACACCGGGGAGCTGTTTTTT
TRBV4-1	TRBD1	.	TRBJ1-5	CASSQDSGQGTQPQHF	TGCGCCAGCAGCCAAGATTCCGGACAGGGGACGCAGCCCCAGCATTTT
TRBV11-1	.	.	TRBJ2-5	CASSPPGQGRQETQYF	TGTGCCAGCAGCCCCCCTGGCCAGGGGCGACAAGAGACCCAGTACTTC
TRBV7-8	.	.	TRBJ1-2	CAIHPPEYYGYTF	TGCGCCATCCACCCCCCAGAATACTATGGCTACACCTTC
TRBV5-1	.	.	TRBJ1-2	CASSPGHKNYGYTF	TGCGCCAGCAGCCCAGGACATAAAAACTATGGCTACACCTTC
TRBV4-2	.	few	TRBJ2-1	CASSQGLEGNEQFF	TGTGCCAGCAGCCAAGGACTAGAAGGCAATGAGCAGTTCTTC
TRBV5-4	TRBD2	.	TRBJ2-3	CASSQTSGGTDTQYF	TGTGCCAGCAGCCAGACTAGCGGGGGAACAGATACGCAGTATTTT
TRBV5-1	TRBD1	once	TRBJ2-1	CASSLDGQGVLVEQFF	TGCGCCAGCAGCTTGGATGGACAGGGGGTATTGGTTGAGCAGTTCTTC
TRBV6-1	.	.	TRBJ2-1	CASSAGVIYNEQFF	TGTGCCAGCAGTGCGGGAGTCATCTACAATGAGCAGTTCTTC
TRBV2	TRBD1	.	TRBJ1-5	CASSSDRGHQPQHF	TGTGCCAGCAGCTCGGACAGGGGGCATCAGCCCCAGCATTTT
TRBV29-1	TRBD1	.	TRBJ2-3	CSVGQGEDTQYF	TGCAGCGTTGGACAGGGAGAGGATACGCAGTATTTT
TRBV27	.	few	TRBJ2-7	CASSLSRQSYEQYF	TGTGCCAGCAGTTTATCGAGACAGTCCTACGAGCAGTACTTC
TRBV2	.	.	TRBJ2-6	CASSLQPGISGANVLTF	TGTGCCAGCAGCCTTCAACCCGGGATCTCTGGGGCCAACGTCCTGACTTTC
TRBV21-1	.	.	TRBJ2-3	CASSPGDTQYF	TGTGCCAGCAGCCCGGGAGATACGCAGTATTTT
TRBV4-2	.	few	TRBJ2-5	CASSQDERDYQETQYF	TGTGCCAGCAGCCAAGACGAACGGGACTACCAAGAGACCCAGTACTTC
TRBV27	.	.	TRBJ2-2	CASSSLVTGPNTGELFF	TGTGCCAGCAGTTCATTAGTGACAGGCCCCAACACCGGGGAGCTGTTTTTT
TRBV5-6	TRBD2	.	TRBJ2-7	CASSLFFLVPGGATYEQYF	TGTGCCAGCAGCTTGTTTTTCTTAGTTCCGGGGGGGGCGACCTACGAGCAGTACTTC
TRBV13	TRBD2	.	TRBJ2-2	CASSFTAGGMNTGELFF	TGTGCCAGCAGCTTTACGGCGGGAGGGATGAACACCGGGGAGCTGTTTTTT
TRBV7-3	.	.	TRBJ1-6	CASSLEGGRGPLHF	TGTGCCAGCAGCTTAGAAGGGGGACGGGGTCCCCTCCACTTT
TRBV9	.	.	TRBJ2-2	CASSVQGTGELFF	TGTGCCAGCAGCGTCCAGGGCACCGGGGAGCTGTTTTTT
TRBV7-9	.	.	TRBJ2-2	CASSLGGGETGELFF	TGTGCCAGCAGCCTGGGGGGAGGCGAGACCGGGGAGCTGTTTTTT
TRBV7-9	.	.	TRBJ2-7	CASSLMQESYEQYF	TGTGCCAGCAGCTTAATGCAGGAAAGCTACGAGCAGTACTTC
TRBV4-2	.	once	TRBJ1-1	CASSQEGRMNTEAFF	TGTGCCAGCAGCCAAGAGGGCAGGATGAACACTGAAGCTTTCTTT
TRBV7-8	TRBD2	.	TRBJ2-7	CASSLEGIGGGEQYF	TGTGCCAGCAGCTTAGAGGGCATCGGGGGAGGGGAGCAGTACTTC
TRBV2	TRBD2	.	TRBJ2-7	CASSEEAGDYDYEQYF	TGTGCCAGCAGTGAAGAGGCGGGGGACTACGACTACGAGCAGTACTTC
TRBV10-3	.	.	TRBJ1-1	CAISERAGYDTEAFF	TGTGCCATCAGTGAGCGGGCAGGGTATGACACTGAAGCTTTCTTT
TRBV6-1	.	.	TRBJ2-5	CASSEKEDWAEETQYF	TGTGCCAGCAGTGAAAAGGAGGACTGGGCGGAAGAGACCCAGTACTTC
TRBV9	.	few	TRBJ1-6	CASSVGAEGSPLHF	TGTGCCAGCAGCGTAGGGGCAGAAGGTTCACCCCTCCACTTT
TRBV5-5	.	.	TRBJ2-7	CASSYRLAPSYEQYF	TGTGCCAGCAGCTACCGTCTAGCGCCCTCCTACGAGCAGTACTTC
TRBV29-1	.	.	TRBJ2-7	CSVGGPRFGEQYF	TGCAGCGTTGGAGGGCCCAGGTTCGGCGAGCAGTACTTC
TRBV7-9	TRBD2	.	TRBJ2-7	CASSSGLAGTYEQYF	TGTGCCAGCAGCTCCGGACTAGCGGGTACCTACGAGCAGTACTTC
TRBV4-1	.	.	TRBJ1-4	CASSLTAQLNEKLFF	TGCGCCAGCAGCCTAACGGCTCAACTAAATGAAAAACTGTTTTTT
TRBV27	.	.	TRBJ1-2	CASRAGPGDGYTF	TGTGCCAGCAGGGCGGGCCCGGGCGATGGCTACACCTTC
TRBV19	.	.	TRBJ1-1	CASSIGAGTEAFF	TGTGCCAGTAGTATAGGGGCCGGCACTGAAGCTTTCTTT
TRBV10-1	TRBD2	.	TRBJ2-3	CASSARLAGAGTDTQYF	TGCGCCAGCAGTGCACGCCTAGCGGGAGCCGGAACAGATACGCAGTATTTT
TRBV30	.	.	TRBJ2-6	CAWSGVGANVLTF	TGTGCCTGGAGTGGAGTTGGGGCCAACGTCCTGACTTTC
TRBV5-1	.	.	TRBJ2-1	CASSSRLGSNYNEQFF	TGCGCCAGCAGCTCCCGACTGGGTAGTAACTACAATGAGCAGTTCTTC
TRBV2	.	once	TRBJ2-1	CASLGIRAYEQFF	TGTGCCAGCTTGGGAATCAGGGCGTATGAGCAGTTCTTC
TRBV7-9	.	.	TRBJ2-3	CASSLKGATSTDTQYF	TGTGCCAGCAGCTTAAAAGGCGCGACTAGCACAGATACGCAGTATTTT
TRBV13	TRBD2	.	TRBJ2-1	CASSFILTSGNEQFF	TGTGCCAGCAGCTTCATCTTGACTAGCGGGAATGAGCAGTTCTTC
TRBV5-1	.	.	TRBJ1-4	CASSLAFPEKLFF	TGCGCCAGCAGCTTGGCATTCCCTGAAAAACTGTTTTTT
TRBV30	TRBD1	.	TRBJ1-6	CACRTGENNSPLHF	TGTGCCTGCCGGACAGGGGAGAATAATTCACCCCTCCACTTT